The TCR beta chain described here comes from a study of metastatic and nonmetastatic thyroid tumors. Study details: Patients with malignant and benign thyroid disease provided blood and tumor or nodule tissue, whose repertoires were compared.

This CDR3 is built from 12 residues. The germline gives CDR1 MDHEN, CDR2 SYDVKM. General study findings and limits: Compared with benign nodules, malignant thyroid tumors were reported to have significantly higher TCR beta diversity in both blood and tumor.

This clone appeared a few times. The antigen is not known. Its ends do not fully match the called genes, so a read error is possible. Patients were all untreated before their thyroid surgery. TCRdb recomputed clones from the PCR reads via MiXCR. Among about 41,000 clones, roughly 31% were seen once, and the ten largest hold 9.9%. The sample taken for sequencing was blood. The gene calls are TRBV28 and TRBJ1-5; 7 nucleotides agree with TRBD1. The receptor's source is a male donor with papillary thyroid cancer or a benign thyroid nodule (not recorded which). Some clones in this sample may be carry-over from other donors' samples. The CDR3 here is CASSSRNRGWNF. In DNA, the CDR3 is TGTGCCAGCAGTTCGCGAAACAGGGGTTGGAATTTT.